These 20 T cell receptor beta chains originate from one sample sequenced in a study of cytomegalovirus exposure and HLA in healthy donors. 60 Vbeta and 13 Jbeta primers were used in PCR. The method was immunoSEQ multiplex PCR; TCRdb's version includes in-frame clones alone and lacks a portion of them. Among about 81,000 clones, 75% to 90% were seen once, and the ten largest hold about 2.5%. The specimen was PBMCs. These receptors all stem from a man between 18 and 29 years old in good health and CMV-seronegative.

The chain has TRBV6-5 and TRBJ1-4; 7 nucleotides match TRBD1. Germline V gene lookup returns CDR1 MNHEY and CDR2 SVGAGI. J was trimmed by 12 bases and V by 5 bases; bases with no gene match: 9. The CDR3 is 13 amino acids. The CDR3 loop reads CASSMTGRMELFF. The CDR3 region has the DNA TGTGCCAGCAGTATGACAGGGAGAATGGAACTGTTTTTT.

This chain uses TRBV9 with TRBJ2-2; the match to TRBD1 covers 10 bases. The CDR3 sequence is 15 residues long. Germline CDR1 is SGDLS and CDR2 is YYNGEE. J lost 5 bases, V lost 3 bases, and 4 bases had no gene match. For the CDR3, the DNA is TGTGCCAGCAGCGATCGGACAGGGGGGACCGGGGAGCTGTTTTTT. It codes for CASSDRTGGTGELFF. The variable domain in full, completed from reference TRBV9 and TRBJ2-2, reads DSGVTQTPKHLITATGQRVTLRCSPRSGDLSVYWYQQSLDQGLQFLIQYYNGEERAKGNILERFSAQQFPDLHSELNLSSLELGDSALYFCASSDRTGGTGELFFGEGSRLTVL.

The rearrangement links TRBV30 to TRBJ1-2, with 11 positions matching TRBD1. With 2 bases clipped from V and 8 bases from J, the junction kept 16 bases outside the gene matches. In germline, CDR1 is GTSNPN, CDR2 SVGIG (reference sequence). This CDR3 has 17 amino acids. CDR3: CAWSRGGTGGTGSGYTF. The CDR3 DNA follows: TGTGCCTGGAGTAGAGGGGGGACAGGGGGTACAGGGAGCGGCTACACCTTC.

This clone turned up a few times. This chain links TRBV7-2 with TRBJ2-7, with 8 bases aligning to TRBD2. J gave up 2 bases and V 0 bases, and 3 bases lay outside the gene matches. CDR1 is SGHTA and CDR2 is FQGNSA in the germline V gene. The CDR3 contains 15 residues. The CDR3 DNA reads as TGTGCCAGCAGCTTAGCGGTAGCGGGGACCTACGAGCAGTACTTC. It is translated as CASSLAVAGTYEQYF. Full variable domain (rest looked up from reference TRBV7-2 and TRBJ2-7): GAGVSQSPSNKVTEKGKDVELRCDPISGHTALYWYRQSLGQGLEFLIYFQGNSAPDKSGLPSDRFSAERTGGSVSTLTIQRTQQEDSAVYLCASSLAVAGTYEQYFGPGTRLTVT.

V and J are TRBV5-1 and TRBJ2-7, with D maybe TRBD2 (6 bases). The germline CDR1 and CDR2 sequences are SGHRS and YFSETQ. This CDR3 is built from 15 residues. Trimming pared 0 bases from V and 3 bases from J, leaving 13 bases between. Here the CDR3 DNA reads TGCGCCAGCAGCTTGGGGACTACGTTAGGCTACGAGCAGTACTTC. Protein product: CASSLGTTLGYEQYF.

V usage is TRBV6-6 and J usage is TRBJ1-4; D is unclear. Germline V gene lookup returns CDR1 MNHNY and CDR2 SVGAGI (reference sequence). The CDR3 totals 15 residues. V was pared by 5 bases and J by 2 bases, with 12 bases between. This CDR3 reads CASSPEVATNEKLFF. In nucleotides, the CDR3 is TGTGCCAGCAGTCCAGAGGTGGCGACTAATGAAAAACTGTTTTTT.

This chain connects TRBV5-1 to TRBJ2-7, with TRBD1 matching over 8 bases. The V and J ends lost 5 bases and 1 base, in that order; junction bases with no gene match: 8. This CDR3 region has 15 residues. CDR1 and CDR2 (germline): SGHRS, YFSETQ. In DNA form, the CDR3 reads TGCGCCAGCAGATTTTATGGACAGGGATCCTACGAGCAGTACTTC. This gives the protein CASRFYGQGSYEQYF.

V is TRBV19 and J is TRBJ2-2; a weak D match, TRBD2 (6 bases). Trimming took off 7 bases at V and 0 bases at J, with 24 bases between the two ends. Germline CDR1 is LNHDA and CDR2 is SQIVND (reference sequence). The CDR3 has 19 residues. The CDR3: CASMVGGGLGLTNTGELFF. CDR3 in DNA: TGTGCCAGTATGGTCGGCGGAGGGCTCGGCCTAACGAACACCGGGGAGCTGTTTTTT. Variable domain in full (rest from reference TRBV19 and TRBJ2-2): DGGITQSPKYLFRKEGQNVTLSCEQNLNHDAMYWYRQDPGQGLRLIYYSQIVNDFQKGDIAEGYSVSREKKESFPLTVTSAQKNPTAFYLCASMVGGGLGLTNTGELFFGEGSRLTVL.

CDR3 DNA: TGCGCCAGCAGCGTGGGGCAGATCTATGGCTACACCTTC. It codes for CASSVGQIYGYTF. The genes are TRBV5-1 and TRBJ1-2; a possible D gene is TRBD1 (5 bases). The germline V gene encodes CDR1 SGHRS and CDR2 YFSETQ. The CDR3 covers 13 residues. V shed 4 bases and J shed 4 bases, with 11 bases lying between them.

The chain is built from TRBV27 and TRBJ2-3, with D perhaps TRBD1 (5 bases). CDR1 MNHEY and CDR2 SMNVEV come from the germline V gene (reference sequence). V lost 11 bases and J 4 bases, leaving 16 bases between the germline ends. The CDR3 covers 13 residues. This CDR3 reads CASQGNFADTQYF. CDR3 coding DNA: TGTGCCTCCCAGGGAAATTTTGCAGATACGCAGTATTTT.

This chain uses TRBV19 with TRBJ2-5; 10 bases match TRBD2. V was clipped by 6 bases and J by 3 bases; unmatched bases: 7. The CDR3 has 15 amino acids. From germline, CDR1 is LNHDA and CDR2 SQIVND (reference sequence). CDR3 bases: TGTGCCAGTAGGCTCAGCGGGAGGGCCGAAGAGACCCAGTACTTC. Residues: CASRLSGRAEETQYF.

The J gene is TRBJ2-1, the V gene TRBV28, with D maybe TRBD1 (6 bases). The CDR3 consists of 14 residues. V shed 4 bases and J shed 8 bases, with 15 bases lying between them. Germline CDR1 reads MDHEN; CDR2 reads SYDVKM. CDR3 amino acids: CASSWNRARDEQFF. CDR3 DNA: TGTGCCAGCAGTTGGAACAGGGCCAGAGATGAGCAGTTCTTC.

The rearrangement joins TRBV19 to TRBJ2-1, with 8 bases identical to TRBD2. CDR1 is LNHDA and CDR2 is SQIVND in the germline V gene (reference sequence). J lost 4 bases, V lost 3 bases, and 5 bases had no gene match. This CDR3 spans 15 amino acids. In DNA form, the CDR3 reads TGTGCCAGTAGTATCCTAGCGGGTATATACAATGAGCAGTTCTTC. Residues: CASSILAGIYNEQFF.

The chain joins TRBV5-1 to TRBJ2-7; 9 bases fit TRBD1. Per the germline V gene, CDR1 is SGHRS and CDR2 is YFSETQ. The length of the CDR3 is 14 residues. Trimming cost V 4 bases and J 4 bases; bases outside gene matches: 6. DNA of the CDR3: TGCGCCAGCAGCGGCAGGACAGGGGAATACGAGCAGTACTTC. Encoded protein: CASSGRTGEYEQYF.

This chain links TRBV7-2 with TRBJ1-4; D might be TRBD1 (5 bases). V was cut by 3 bases and J by 5 bases, with 10 bases left in between. The V gene's germline CDR1 is SGHTA and CDR2 FQGNSA. The CDR3 is 14 residues long. The chain's CDR3 is CASSFGGLNEKLFF. The CDR3 bases are TGTGCCAGCAGCTTTGGGGGGTTAAATGAAAAACTGTTTTTT.

The chain uses TRBV28 and TRBJ1-2; 8 bases line up with TRBD1. Germline V gives CDR1 MDHEN, CDR2 SYDVKM. The CDR3 length is 15 residues. Trimming removed 7 bases from V and 2 bases from J; junction bases left unmatched: 9. The CDR3 here is CASNHGGTGNYGYTF. The CDR3 bases are TGTGCCAGCAACCATGGAGGGACAGGAAACTATGGCTACACCTTC.

V gene TRBV5-8 combines with J gene TRBJ1-1; 11 positions agree with TRBD1. V trimming: 0 bases; J trimming: 4 bases; junction bases outside the gene matches: 2. This CDR3 contains 15 residues. CDR1 is SGHTS and CDR2 is YDEGEE in the germline V gene. CDR3 sequence: CASSLAGTGGTEAFF. CDR3 sequence (DNA): TGTGCCAGCAGCTTGGCCGGGACAGGGGGCACTGAAGCTTTCTTT.

This chain joins TRBV9 and TRBJ2-5, with a possible D match to TRBD1 (5 bases). The V gene lost 0 bases and the J gene lost 5 bases, with 14 bases spanning the gap. The CDR3 runs 15 residues. Germline V gene sequence: CDR1 SGDLS, CDR2 YYNGEE. The CDR3 sequence is CASSVVPDRVETQYF. DNA of the CDR3: TGTGCCAGCAGCGTAGTCCCAGACAGAGTGGAGACCCAGTACTTC.

The chain uses TRBV5-6 and TRBJ1-2, with D uncertain. The germline gives CDR1 SGHDT, CDR2 YYEEEE. With 2 bases removed from V and 4 bases from J, the gap between germline ends came to 12 bases. The length of the CDR3 is 14 residues. DNA of the CDR3: TGTGCCAGCAGCTTTATTTCGTTGGCCTATGGCTACACCTTC. Its protein is CASSFISLAYGYTF.

This chain joins TRBV5-1 and TRBJ1-2; the D gene is possibly TRBD1 (6 bases). This CDR3 spans 13 amino acids. CDR1 SGHRS and CDR2 YFSETQ come from the germline V gene. V lost 7 bases and J lost 8, with 18 bases in between. The CDR3 nucleotides read TGCGCCAGCCGCACCGCAGAGGGGGAGGGCTACACCTTC. It specifies CASRTAEGEGYTF.